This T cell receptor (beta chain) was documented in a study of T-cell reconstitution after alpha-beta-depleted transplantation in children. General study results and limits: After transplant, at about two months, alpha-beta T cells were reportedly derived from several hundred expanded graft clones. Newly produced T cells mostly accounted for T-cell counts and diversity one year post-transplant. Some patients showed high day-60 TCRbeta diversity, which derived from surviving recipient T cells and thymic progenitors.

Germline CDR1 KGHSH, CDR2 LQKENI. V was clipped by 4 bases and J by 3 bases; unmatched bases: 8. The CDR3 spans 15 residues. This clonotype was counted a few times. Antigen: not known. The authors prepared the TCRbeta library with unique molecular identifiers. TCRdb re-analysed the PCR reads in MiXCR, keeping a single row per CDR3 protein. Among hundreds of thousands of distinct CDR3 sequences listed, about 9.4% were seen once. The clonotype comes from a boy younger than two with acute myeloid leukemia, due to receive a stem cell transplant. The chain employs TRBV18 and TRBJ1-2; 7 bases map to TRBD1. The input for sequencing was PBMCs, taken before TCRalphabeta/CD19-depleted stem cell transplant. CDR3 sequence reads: CASSLRQGSDYGYTF. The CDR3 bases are TGTGCCAGCTCACTACGACAGGGTTCTGACTATGGCTACACCTTC.